This T cell receptor beta chain is from a study of cytomegalovirus exposure and HLA in healthy donors. Study-wide background: Among about 179 million T cells, an earlier analysis found around 100 million unique TCR beta sequences.

The junction had 9 bases not matched to a gene; V was cut back by 7 bases and J by 4 bases. Looked up from germline, CDR1 is SNHLY and CDR2 is FYNNEI. The CDR3 length is 15 residues. 13 Jbeta primers and 60 Vbeta primers were used for the PCR. The table came from immunoSEQ multiplex PCR; TCRdb's copy has only in-frame clones and leaves some out. The sample carries around 160,000 clones, around four fifths recorded once. V gene TRBV2 combines with J gene TRBJ2-7; 11 nucleotides match TRBD1. Sequencing was performed on PBMCs. This sequence was found in a man aged 18 to 35 in good health and CMV-seropositive. Written as DNA, the CDR3 is TGTGCCAGCATAGGGACAGGGGGTTGGGAGTACGAGCAGTACTTC. Translation: CASIGTGGWEYEQYF. The full variable domain, with the rest looked up from reference TRBV2 and TRBJ2-7, is EPEVTQTPSHQVTQMGQEVILRCVPISNHLYFYWYRQILGQKVEFLVSFYNNEISEKSEIFDDQFSVERPDGSNFTLKIRSTKLEDSAMYFCASIGTGGWEYEQYFGPGTRLTVT.